The TCR beta chain described here comes from a study of blood T cell repertoires in COVID-19. Study as a whole: In each case, the material was cDNA or gDNA derived from T cells, B-cell-depleted T cells, or PBMCs.

Trimming pared 6 bases from V and 3 bases from J, leaving 13 bases between. CDR1 SGHNT and CDR2 YENEEA come from the germline V gene. This CDR3 has 14 residues. Only in-frame clones appear in the TCRdb table, and some are missing; sequencing was by immunoSEQ multiplex PCR. The profile shows roughly 250,000 clones, approximately 90% of them singletons. Sequencing input: PBMCs or T cells enriched from blood (not recorded which). V and J are TRBV11-3 and TRBJ2-3; D may be TRBD2 (6 bases). This clonotype was obtained from a young woman who had recovered from COVID-19. The CDR3 sequence: CASRPGRSTDTQYF. The CDR3 bases are TGTGCCAGCAGGCCCGGGAGATCGACAGATACGCAGTATTTT.